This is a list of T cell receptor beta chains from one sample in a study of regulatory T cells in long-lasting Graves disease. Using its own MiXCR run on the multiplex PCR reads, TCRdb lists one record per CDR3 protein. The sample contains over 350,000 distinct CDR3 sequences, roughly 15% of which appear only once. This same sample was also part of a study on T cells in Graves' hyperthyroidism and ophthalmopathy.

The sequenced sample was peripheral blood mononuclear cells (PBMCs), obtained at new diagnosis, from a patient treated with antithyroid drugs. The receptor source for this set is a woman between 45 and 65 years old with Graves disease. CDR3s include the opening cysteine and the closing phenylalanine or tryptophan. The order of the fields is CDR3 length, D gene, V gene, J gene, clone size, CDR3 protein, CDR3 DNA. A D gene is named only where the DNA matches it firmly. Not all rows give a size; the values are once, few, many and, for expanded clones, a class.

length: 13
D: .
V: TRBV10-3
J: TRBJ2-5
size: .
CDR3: CAISARGQETQYF
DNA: TGTGCCATCAGTGCACGGGGGCAAGAGACCCAGTACTTC

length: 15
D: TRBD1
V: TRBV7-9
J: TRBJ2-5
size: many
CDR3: CASSVFQGAGETQYF
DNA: TGTGCCAGCAGCGTATTTCAGGGGGCGGGGGAGACCCAGTACTTC

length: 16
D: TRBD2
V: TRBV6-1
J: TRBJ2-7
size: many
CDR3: CASHDPLAGGTLEQYF
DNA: TGTGCCAGCCATGATCCCTTAGCGGGAGGCACGCTGGAGCAGTACTTC

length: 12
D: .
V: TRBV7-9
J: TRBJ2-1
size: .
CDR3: CASGSSTNEQFF
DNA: TGTGCCAGCGGGAGCTCAACCAATGAGCAGTTCTTC

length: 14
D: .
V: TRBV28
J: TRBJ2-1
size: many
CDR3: CASSTSGPYNEQFF
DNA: .

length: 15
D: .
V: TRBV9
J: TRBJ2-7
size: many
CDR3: CASSPQAQGKNEQYF
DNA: TGTGCCAGCAGCCCACAGGCGCAGGGGAAGAACGAGCAGTACTTC

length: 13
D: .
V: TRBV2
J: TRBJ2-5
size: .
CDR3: CASSWGYQETQYF
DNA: TGTGCCAGCAGTTGGGGATACCAAGAGACCCAGTACTTC

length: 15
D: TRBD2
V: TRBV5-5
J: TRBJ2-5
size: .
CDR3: CASGLGLAGQETQYF
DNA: TGCGCCAGCGGCTTGGGGCTAGCGGGACAGGAGACCCAGTACTTC

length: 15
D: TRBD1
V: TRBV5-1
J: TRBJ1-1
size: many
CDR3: CASSLQGAGNTEAFF
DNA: TGCGCCAGCAGCTTGCAGGGGGCCGGGAACACTGAAGCTTTCTTT

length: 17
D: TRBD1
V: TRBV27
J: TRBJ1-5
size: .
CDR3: CASSSTQGQGAGQPQHF
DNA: TGTGCCAGCAGTTCCACCCAAGGACAGGGGGCAGGTCAGCCCCAGCATTTT

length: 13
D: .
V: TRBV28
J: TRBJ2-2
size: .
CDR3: CASSLGTPGELFF
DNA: TGTGCCAGCAGTCTCGGGACTCCCGGGGAGCTGTTTTTT

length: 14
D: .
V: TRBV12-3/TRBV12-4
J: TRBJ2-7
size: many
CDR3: CASSLRQYSYEQYF
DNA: TGTGCCAGCAGTTTACGACAGTATTCCTACGAGCAGTACTTC

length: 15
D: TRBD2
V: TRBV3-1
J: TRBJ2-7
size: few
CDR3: CASSQTSGSRNEQYF
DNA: TGTGCCAGCAGCCAAACTAGCGGGAGTCGCAATGAGCAGTACTTC

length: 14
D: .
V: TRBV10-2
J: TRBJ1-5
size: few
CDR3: CASSDTVTSQPQHF
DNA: TGCGCCAGCAGTGACACAGTCACAAGTCAGCCCCAGCATTTT

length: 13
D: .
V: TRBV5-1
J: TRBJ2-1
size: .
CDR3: CASSLPGSNEQFF
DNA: TGCGCCAGCAGCCTTCCCGGGTCGAATGAGCAGTTCTTC

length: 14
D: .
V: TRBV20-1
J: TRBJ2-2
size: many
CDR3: CSAPRESEAGELFF
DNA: TGCAGTGCTCCCAGGGAGTCTGAAGCCGGGGAGCTGTTTTTT

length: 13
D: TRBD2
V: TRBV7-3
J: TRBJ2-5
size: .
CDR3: CASSRGRTETQYF
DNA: TGTGCCAGCAGCCGCGGGAGGACAGAGACCCAGTACTTC

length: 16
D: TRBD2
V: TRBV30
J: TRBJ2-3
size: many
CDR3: CAWSEGLAGDKSTQYF
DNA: TGTGCCTGGAGTGAAGGACTAGCGGGAGATAAGTCTACGCAGTATTTT

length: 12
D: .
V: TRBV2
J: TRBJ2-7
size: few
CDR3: CASGARLYEQYF
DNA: TGTGCCAGCGGGGCAAGACTCTACGAGCAGTACTTC

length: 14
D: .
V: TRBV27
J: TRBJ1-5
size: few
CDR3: CASSSPRHGQPQHF
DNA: TGTGCCAGCTCAAGTCCCCGTCACGGTCAGCCCCAGCATTTT

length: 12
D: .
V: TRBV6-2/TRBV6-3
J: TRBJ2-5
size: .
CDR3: CASSYRKETQYF
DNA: TGTGCCAGCAGTTATCGCAAGGAGACCCAGTACTTC

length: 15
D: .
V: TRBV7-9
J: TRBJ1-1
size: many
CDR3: CASSSGHTANTEAFF
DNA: TGTGCCAGCAGCTCGGGTCACACGGCGAACACTGAAGCTTTCTTT

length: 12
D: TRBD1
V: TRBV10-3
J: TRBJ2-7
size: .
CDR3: CATGQGENEQYF
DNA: TGTGCCACCGGACAGGGGGAAAACGAGCAGTACTTC

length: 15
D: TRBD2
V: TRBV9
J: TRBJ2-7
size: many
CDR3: CASSPQTSGRYEQYF
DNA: TGTGCCAGCAGCCCCCAGACTAGCGGGAGGTACGAGCAGTACTTC

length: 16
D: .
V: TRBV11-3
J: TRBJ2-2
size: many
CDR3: CASSLGVSSGTGELFF
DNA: TGTGCCAGCAGCCTCGGGGTCAGTTCGGGGACCGGGGAGCTGTTTTTT

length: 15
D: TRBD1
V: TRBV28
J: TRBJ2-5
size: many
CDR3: CASTVRGRGQETQYF
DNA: TGTGCCAGCACGGTTCGGGGCAGGGGGCAAGAGACCCAGTACTTC

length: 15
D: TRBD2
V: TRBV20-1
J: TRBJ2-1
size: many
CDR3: CSAKIRAGPSNEQFF
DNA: TGCAGTGCTAAGATTAGAGCGGGACCTAGCAATGAGCAGTTCTTC

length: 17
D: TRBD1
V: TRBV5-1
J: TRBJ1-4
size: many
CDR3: CASSLGMPDRENEKLFF
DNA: TGCGCCAGCAGCTTGGGAATGCCGGACAGGGAGAATGAAAAACTGTTTTTT

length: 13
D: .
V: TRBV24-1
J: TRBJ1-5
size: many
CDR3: CATSDLEGQPQHF
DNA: TGTGCCACCAGTGATTTGGAGGGTCAGCCCCAGCATTTT

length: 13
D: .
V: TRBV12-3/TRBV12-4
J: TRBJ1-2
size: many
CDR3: CASVGVWRDGYTF
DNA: TGTGCCAGCGTTGGGGTTTGGAGGGATGGCTACACCTTC

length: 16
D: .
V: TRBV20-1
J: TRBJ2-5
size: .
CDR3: CSARARVGGRWKTQYF
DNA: TGCAGTGCTAGAGCCAGGGTGGGAGGACGTTGGAAGACCCAGTACTTC

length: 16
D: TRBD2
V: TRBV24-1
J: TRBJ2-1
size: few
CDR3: CATSDGTSGLLGEQFF
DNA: TGTGCCACCAGTGATGGGACTAGCGGACTACTCGGTGAGCAGTTCTTC

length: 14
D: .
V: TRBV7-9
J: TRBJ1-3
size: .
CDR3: CASSLPGSYDTIYF
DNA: TGTGCCAGCAGCTTACCAGGGTCTTACGACACCATATATTTT

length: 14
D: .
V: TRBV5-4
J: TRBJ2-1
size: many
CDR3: CASRGASVDREQFF
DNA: TGTGCCAGCAGAGGGGCTAGCGTCGACCGGGAGCAGTTCTTC

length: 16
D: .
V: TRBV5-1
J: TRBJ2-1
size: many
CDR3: CASSLVTGVYENEQFF
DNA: TGCGCCAGCAGCTTGGTTACGGGGGTCTATGAGAATGAGCAGTTCTTC

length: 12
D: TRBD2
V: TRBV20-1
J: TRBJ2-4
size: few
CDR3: CSVLAGGRGWYF
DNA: TGCAGTGTCCTAGCGGGAGGGCGTGGTTGGTACTTC

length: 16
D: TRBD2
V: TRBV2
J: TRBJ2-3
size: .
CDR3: CASSRLAGGPRDTQYF
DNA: TGTGCCAGCAGTAGACTAGCGGGAGGGCCGAGGGATACGCAGTATTTT

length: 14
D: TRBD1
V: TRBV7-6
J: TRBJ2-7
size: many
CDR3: CASSLDQGAYEQYF
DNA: TGTGCCAGCAGCTTGGATCAGGGGGCCTACGAGCAGTACTTC

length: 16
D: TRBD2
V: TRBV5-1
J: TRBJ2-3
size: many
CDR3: CASSFGLAGVTDTQYF
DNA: TGCGCCAGCAGCTTCGGACTAGCGGGGGTCACAGATACGCAGTATTTT

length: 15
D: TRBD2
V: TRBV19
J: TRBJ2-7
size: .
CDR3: CASGLAGDPSYEQYF
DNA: TGTGCCAGTGGGCTAGCGGGAGATCCATCCTACGAGCAGTACTTC

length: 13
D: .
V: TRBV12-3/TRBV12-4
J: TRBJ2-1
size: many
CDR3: CASSFSNDNEQFF
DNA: TGTGCCAGCAGTTTCTCGAACGACAATGAGCAGTTCTTC

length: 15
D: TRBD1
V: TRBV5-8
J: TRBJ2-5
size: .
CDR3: CASPPGQGPQETQYF
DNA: TGTGCCAGCCCCCCAGGACAGGGCCCACAAGAGACCCAGTACTTC

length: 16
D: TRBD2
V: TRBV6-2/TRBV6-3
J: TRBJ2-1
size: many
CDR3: CASSGLAGTVDNEQFF
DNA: TGTGCCAGCAGTGGACTAGCGGGAACCGTCGACAATGAGCAGTTCTTC

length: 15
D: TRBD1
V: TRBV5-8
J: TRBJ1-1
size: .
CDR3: CASSLGGRGPAEAFF
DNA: TGTGCCAGCAGCTTGGGCGGCAGGGGGCCCGCTGAAGCTTTCTTT

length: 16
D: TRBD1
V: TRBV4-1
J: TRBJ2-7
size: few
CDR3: CASSQDPGTASYEQYF
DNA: TGCGCCAGCAGCCAAGATCCCGGGACAGCCTCCTACGAGCAGTACTTC

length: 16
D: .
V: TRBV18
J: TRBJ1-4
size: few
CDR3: CASSPMAGALNEKLFF
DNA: TGTGCCAGCTCACCCATGGCAGGGGCCCTTAATGAAAAACTGTTTTTT

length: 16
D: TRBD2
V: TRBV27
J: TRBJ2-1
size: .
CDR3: CASRGDGLAGPNEQFF
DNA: TGTGCCAGCAGGGGGGACGGACTAGCGGGACCCAATGAGCAGTTCTTC

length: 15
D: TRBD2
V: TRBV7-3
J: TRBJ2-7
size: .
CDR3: CASSLSSGRVNEQYF
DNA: TGTGCCAGCAGCTTATCCAGCGGGAGGGTGAACGAGCAGTACTTC

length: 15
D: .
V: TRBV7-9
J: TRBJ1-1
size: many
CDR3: CASSLGSGAKTEAFF
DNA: TGTGCCAGCAGCTTAGGGTCAGGGGCTAAGACTGAAGCTTTCTTT

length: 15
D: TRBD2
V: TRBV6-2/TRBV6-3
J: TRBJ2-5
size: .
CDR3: CASSRTSGSIHEQYF
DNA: TGTGCCAGCAGTAGGACTAGCGGGAGTATCCATGAGCAGTACTTC

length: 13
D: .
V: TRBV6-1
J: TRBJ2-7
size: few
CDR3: CASRRTSSYEQYF
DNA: TGTGCCAGCCGGCGAACCAGCTCCTACGAGCAGTACTTC

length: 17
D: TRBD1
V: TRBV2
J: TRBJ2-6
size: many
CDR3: CASSESDRGTGANVLTF
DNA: TGTGCCAGCAGTGAGAGTGACAGGGGGACTGGGGCCAACGTCCTGACTTTC

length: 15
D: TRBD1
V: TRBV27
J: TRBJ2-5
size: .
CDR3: CASSDRDRGWETQYF
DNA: TGTGCCAGCAGTGACCGGGACAGGGGGTGGGAGACCCAGTACTTC